The clone carrying this T cell receptor beta chain appeared a few times. V was trimmed by 1 base and J by 12 bases, leaving 13 bases between them. Germline values: CDR1 MGHRA, CDR2 YSYEKL. This CDR3 has 13 residues. The data were taken from a study of T-cell memory formation after mild COVID-19. TCRdb analysed the 5' RACE reads with MiXCR anew, one entry per CDR3 protein. The table shows over 400,000 distinct CDR3 sequences, with 20% to 30% occurring only once. The chain is built from TRBV4-1 and TRBJ2-1, with a possible D match to TRBD2 (6 bases). This TCR came from an adult woman who had mild COVID-19 (a few samples of this study predate the infection). Cell type and time point are not known. Sequencing was performed on PBMCs or a T cell subset sorted from them (not recorded which). The CDR3 region is CASSQGGNSRQFF. CDR3 nucleotides: TGCGCCAGCAGCCAAGGCGGGAACAGTCGGCAGTTCTTC.